Each of the 23 T cell receptor beta chains below was sequenced from the same sample in a study of blood T cell repertoires in COVID-19. Repertoires were generated with immunoSEQ multiplex PCR, while TCRdb's copy carries only in-frame clones and drops some. This sample has tens of thousands of clones; 70% to 90% occur once, and the top ten carry about 5%. The sequenced sample consisted of peripheral blood. These receptors originate from a woman between 65 and 79 years old with active COVID-19.

As DNA, the CDR3 is TGTGCCAGCAGCCTACGGTACGAGCAGTACTTC. Its translation is CASSLRYEQYF. The rearrangement uses TRBV11-3 and TRBJ2-7; unclear D gene. This CDR3 has 11 amino acids. Trimming shortened V by 5 bases and J by 4 bases, and 6 bases separated the two germline ends. Germline CDR1 is SGHNT and CDR2 is YENEEA.

This clone was recorded once. The J gene is TRBJ2-2, the V gene TRBV4-3, with 10 bases lining up with TRBD2. Per the germline V gene, CDR1 is LGHNA and CDR2 is YSLEER. V lost 0 bases and J lost 6; bases outside the gene matches: 13. The CDR3 sequence is 19 residues long. The CDR3 loop reads CASSQDRDLAGALAGELFF. The CDR3 DNA sequence: TGCGCCAGCAGCCAAGATAGGGACCTAGCGGGGGCGCTCGCCGGGGAGCTGTTTTTT.

The chain links TRBV27 to TRBJ2-7; D ambiguous. From germline, CDR1 is MNHEY and CDR2 SMNVEV (reference sequence). Trimming cost V 4 bases and J 2 bases, with 3 bases left between them. The CDR3 is 11 amino acids. This chain's CDR3 is CASSSAYEQYF. CDR3 nucleotide sequence: TGTGCCAGCAGTTCCGCCTACGAGCAGTACTTC.

The chain carries TRBV7-2 and TRBJ2-4, with D perhaps matching TRBD1 (6 bases). The germline V gene has CDR1 SGHTA and CDR2 FQGNSA. The CDR3 extends over 13 amino acids. V lost 4 bases to trimming and J lost 8 bases, with 12 bases between them. CDR3 in amino acids: CASSSWTVDIQYF. The CDR3 nucleotides read TGTGCCAGCAGCTCCTGGACAGTGGACATTCAGTACTTC.

V is TRBV5-1 and J is TRBJ2-5; TRBD2 matches at 10 bases. CDR1 is SGHRS, CDR2 YFSETQ, per germline. The V gene end was trimmed by 4 bases and the J gene end by 5 bases; junction bases not matched to a gene: 8. The CDR3 length is 15 residues. The CDR3 is CASSRSGGADETQYF. CDR3 nucleotide sequence: TGCGCCAGCAGCCGGAGCGGGGGGGCCGATGAGACCCAGTACTTC.

The V and J genes are TRBV10-1 and TRBJ2-1, with 14 positions matching TRBD2. J lost 8 bases, V lost 3 bases, and 6 bases had no gene match. CDR1 is WNHNN and CDR2 is SYGVQD in the germline V gene (reference sequence). The CDR3 consists of 16 residues. CDR3 sequence reads: CASSDLGLAGAHEQFF. CDR3 sequence (DNA): TGCGCCAGCAGTGATTTGGGACTAGCGGGGGCCCATGAGCAGTTCTTC.

In its sample, this clone was seen once. The chain recombines TRBV7-8 with TRBJ2-7, with TRBD2 identical over 9 bases. J gave up 2 bases and V 4 bases, and 3 bases lay outside the gene matches. Per the germline V gene, CDR1 is SGHVS and CDR2 is FQNEAQ. The CDR3 is 14 residues long. This CDR3 reads CASSYLAGAYEQYF. Written as DNA, the CDR3 is TGTGCCAGCAGCTACTTAGCGGGGGCCTACGAGCAGTACTTC.

The V and J genes are TRBV27 and TRBJ2-1, with D possibly being TRBD1 (5 bases). V lost 2 bases to trimming and J lost 6 bases, with 8 bases between them. CDR1 and CDR2 from the germline V gene are MNHEY and SMNVEV (reference sequence). The CDR3 consists of 13 residues. The CDR3 nucleotides read TGTGCCAGCAGTTTACAGGGTGGCAATGAGCAGTTCTTC. Translated, it gives CASSLQGGNEQFF.

The rearrangement joins TRBV9 to TRBJ2-1, with TRBD1 matching over 7 bases. This CDR3 comprises 15 residues. Losses at the gene ends were 3 bases for V and 3 bases for J; bases not matched to a gene: 6. Germline V gene lookup returns CDR1 SGDLS and CDR2 YYNGEE. CDR3: CASSARDRNYNEQFF. In DNA form, the CDR3 reads TGTGCCAGCAGCGCCCGGGACAGAAACTACAATGAGCAGTTCTTC. The variable domain in full, completed from reference TRBV9 and TRBJ2-1, reads DSGVTQTPKHLITATGQRVTLRCSPRSGDLSVYWYQQSLDQGLQFLIQYYNGEERAKGNILERFSAQQFPDLHSELNLSSLELGDSALYFCASSARDRNYNEQFFGPGTRLTVL.

The chain links TRBV6-5 to TRBJ2-3, with D possibly being TRBD2 (6 bases). Trimming left V 8 bases short and J 6 bases short, with 18 bases between. Germline CDR1 is MNHEY and CDR2 is SVGAGI. There are 14 residues in the CDR3. The CDR3 DNA follows: TGTGCCAGCGGGGACCGGACTATGCGGGATACGCAGTATTTT. This sequence encodes CASGDRTMRDTQYF.

The J gene is TRBJ2-4, the V gene TRBV15, with 7 bases identical to TRBD2. The trim removed 4 bases at V and 6 bases at J, leaving 6 bases unmatched. The CDR3 runs 14 residues. The germline V gene has CDR1 LNHNV and CDR2 YYDKDF (reference sequence). DNA for the CDR3: TGTGCCACCAGCACCGTGAGACTAGCAAACATTCAGTACTTC. Translation gives CATSTVRLANIQYF.

V and J are TRBV4-2 and TRBJ1-2; 8 bases are a match to TRBD1. CDR1 and CDR2 from the germline V gene are LGHNA and YNFKEQ. J lost 8 bases, V lost 1 base, and 12 bases had no gene match. The CDR3 covers 16 residues. The CDR3 loop is CASSQGGTGPEGGYTF. The CDR3 region has the DNA TGTGCCAGCAGCCAAGGGGGGACAGGCCCGGAGGGCGGCTACACCTTC.

The V and J genes are TRBV28 and TRBJ1-6, with D possibly TRBD1 on 5 matching bases. The CDR3 extends over 16 amino acids. Germline V gives CDR1 MDHEN, CDR2 SYDVKM. The V gene lost 7 bases and the J gene lost 10 bases, with 23 bases spanning the gap. The CDR3, as DNA: TGTGCCAGCACGACCTCCACGGGGGTTCCAACCTCACCCCTCCACTTT. Translation: CASTTSTGVPTSPLHF.

This chain uses TRBV11-2 with TRBJ2-7; 7 bases align to TRBD1. The CDR3 consists of 14 residues. The germline V gene has CDR1 SGHAT and CDR2 FQNNGV. V lost 1 base, J lost 3 bases, and 3 bases stayed unmatched. This CDR3 reads CASSLAGQIYEQYF. The CDR3 DNA is TGTGCCAGCAGCTTAGCGGGACAGATCTACGAGCAGTACTTC.

The chain combines TRBV9 with TRBJ2-1, with D tentatively TRBD2 (7 bases). CDR3 length equals 16 residues. Germline V CDR1 and CDR2: SGDLS, YYNGEE. Trimming removed 2 bases at V and 10 bases at J, with 22 bases between. CDR3 DNA sequence: TGTGCCAGCAGCGTGGCCCCCGGGGAGGGGGGCTCGGAGCAGTTCTTC. Protein product: CASSVAPGEGGSEQFF.

The chain is built from TRBV7-8 and TRBJ2-3; D is uncertain. V gave up 5 bases and J gave up 6 bases, with 12 bases separating them. The germline V gene encodes CDR1 SGHVS and CDR2 FQNEAQ. This CDR3 has 13 residues. The CDR3: CASSASEVDTQYF. The CDR3 coding sequence is TGTGCCAGCAGCGCCTCAGAGGTGGATACGCAGTATTTT.

The genes are TRBV2 and TRBJ2-7; perhaps TRBD2 as D (6 bases). The germline gives CDR1 SNHLY, CDR2 FYNNEI. The CDR3 has 12 amino acids. V was shortened by 6 bases and J by 0 bases, with 6 bases between the two germline ends. In nucleotides, the CDR3 is TGTGCCAGCAGGCGGGACTCCTACGAGCAGTACTTC. It specifies CASRRDSYEQYF.

A word on this clone: Compared with germline, one end of the junction differs, possibly owing to a read error. This chain joins TRBV7-7 and TRBJ2-5, with TRBD2 identical over 11 bases. CDR1 SSHAT and CDR2 FNYEAQ come from the germline V gene (reference sequence). This CDR3 is built from 15 residues. The CDR3 DNA follows: TGTGCTAGCAGCTTAGGGACTAGCGGTCAAGAGACCCAGTACTTC. As protein: CASSLGTSGQETQYF.

CDR3 bases: TGTGCCAGCAGTGAGGAGCCGGGACAGGGGGCGGATACGCAGTATTTT. It encodes CASSEEPGQGADTQYF. The chain combines TRBV6-4 with TRBJ2-3; 12 bases are shared with TRBD1. Germline-derived CDR1 and CDR2 are MRHNA and SNTAGT. The CDR3 totals 16 residues. V shed 3 bases, J shed 6 bases, and the junction held 7 bases outside the gene matches.

The V gene is TRBV12-3 or TRBV12-4, the J gene TRBJ1-2; D is perhaps TRBD1 (5 bases). The CDR3 runs 12 residues. V was pared by 11 bases and J by 3 bases, with 13 bases between. CDR3 sequence: CASLRGHYGYTF. CDR3 nucleotide sequence: TGTGCCTCCCTTAGGGGCCACTATGGCTACACCTTC.

This clone was observed a single time. This CDR3 reads CASRATGNYGYTF. CDR3 DNA sequence: TGTGCCAGCAGAGCAACAGGGAACTATGGCTACACCTTC. The chain has TRBV27 and TRBJ1-2; TRBD1 might be the D (6 bases). Trimming cost V 6 bases and J 2 bases, with 10 bases left between them. This CDR3 is built from 13 residues. Germline CDR1 reads MNHEY; CDR2 reads SMNVEV (reference sequence).

The chain recombines TRBV6-5 with TRBJ1-2, with TRBD1 identical over 7 bases. Per germline, CDR1 MNHEY and CDR2 SVGAGI. The CDR3 consists of 14 residues. After removal of 6 bases from V and 4 bases from J, the junction contained 8 bases not matched to a gene. The CDR3 here is CASSRTTGSYGYTF. The CDR3 DNA follows: TGTGCCAGCAGCCGTACGACAGGGAGCTATGGCTACACCTTC.

The genes are TRBV12-3 or TRBV12-4 and TRBJ2-7; the D gene is possibly TRBD1 (8 bases). Deletions cut 3 bases from V and 6 bases from J, with 12 bases between. The CDR3 has 13 residues. DNA of the CDR3: TGTGCCAGCAGTTTCAACAGGGGGGGCGAGCAGTACTTC. Protein sequence: CASSFNRGGEQYF.